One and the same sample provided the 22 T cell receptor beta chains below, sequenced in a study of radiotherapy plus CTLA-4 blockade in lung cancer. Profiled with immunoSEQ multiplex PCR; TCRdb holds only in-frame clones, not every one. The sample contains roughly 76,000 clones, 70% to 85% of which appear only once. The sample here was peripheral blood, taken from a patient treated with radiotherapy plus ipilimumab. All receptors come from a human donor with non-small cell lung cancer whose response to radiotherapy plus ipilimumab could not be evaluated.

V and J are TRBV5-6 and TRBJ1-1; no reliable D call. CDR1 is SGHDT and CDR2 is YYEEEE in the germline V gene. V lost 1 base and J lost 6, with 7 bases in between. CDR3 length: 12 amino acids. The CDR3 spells CASSLIGAEAFF. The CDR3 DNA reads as TGTGCCAGCAGCTTGATTGGAGCTGAAGCTTTCTTT.

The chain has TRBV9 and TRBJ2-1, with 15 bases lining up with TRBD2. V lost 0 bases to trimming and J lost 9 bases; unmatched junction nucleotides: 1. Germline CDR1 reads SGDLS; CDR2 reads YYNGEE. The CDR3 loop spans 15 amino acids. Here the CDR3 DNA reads TGTGCCAGCAGCGTAGGGACTAGCGGGGGGGTTGAGCAGTTCTTC. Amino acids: CASSVGTSGGVEQFF.

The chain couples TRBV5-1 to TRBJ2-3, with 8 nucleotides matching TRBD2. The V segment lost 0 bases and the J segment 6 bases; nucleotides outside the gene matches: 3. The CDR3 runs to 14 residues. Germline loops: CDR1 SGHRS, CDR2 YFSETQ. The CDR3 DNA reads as TGCGCCAGCAGCTTGGCGGGAGGGATGGATACGCAGTATTTT. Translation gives CASSLAGGMDTQYF. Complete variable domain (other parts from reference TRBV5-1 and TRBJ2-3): KAGVTQTPRYLIKTRGQQVTLSCSPISGHRSVSWYQQTPGQGLQFLFEYFSETQRNKGNFPGRFSGRQFSNSRSEMNVSTLELGDSALYLCASSLAGGMDTQYFGPGTRLTVL.

The CDR3 DNA sequence: TGTGCCAGCAGCCAGGGACAGGGGGCCTCTGGAAACACCATATATTTT. Translation: CASSQGQGASGNTIYF. This chain joins TRBV5-6 and TRBJ1-3; 12 nucleotides match TRBD1. This CDR3 is 16 amino acids long. Germline CDR1 SGHDT, CDR2 YYEEEE. Trimming at V came to 4 bases and at J to 0 bases, leaving 2 bases not matched to a gene.

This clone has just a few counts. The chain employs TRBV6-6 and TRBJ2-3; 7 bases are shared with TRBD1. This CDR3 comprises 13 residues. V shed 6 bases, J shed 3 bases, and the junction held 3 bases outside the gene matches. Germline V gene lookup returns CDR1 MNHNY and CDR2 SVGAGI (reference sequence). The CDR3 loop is CASSRQGTDTQYF. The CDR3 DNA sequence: TGTGCCAGCAGCCGACAGGGTACAGATACGCAGTATTTT.

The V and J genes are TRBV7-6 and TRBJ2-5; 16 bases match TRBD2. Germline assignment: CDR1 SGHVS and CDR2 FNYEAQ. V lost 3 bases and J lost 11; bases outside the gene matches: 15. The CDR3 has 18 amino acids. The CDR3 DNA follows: TGTGCCAGCAGCTTGGCCCCTATGGGACTAGCGGGAGGGAATGAGCAGTACTTC. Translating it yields CASSLAPMGLAGGNEQYF.

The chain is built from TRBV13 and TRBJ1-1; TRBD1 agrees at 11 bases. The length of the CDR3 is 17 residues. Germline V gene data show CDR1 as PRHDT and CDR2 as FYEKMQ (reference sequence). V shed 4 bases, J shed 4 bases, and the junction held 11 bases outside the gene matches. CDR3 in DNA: TGTGCCAGCAGCTCTCACGCCGGGACAGGGGGGGGCACTGAAGCTTTCTTT. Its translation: CASSSHAGTGGGTEAFF.

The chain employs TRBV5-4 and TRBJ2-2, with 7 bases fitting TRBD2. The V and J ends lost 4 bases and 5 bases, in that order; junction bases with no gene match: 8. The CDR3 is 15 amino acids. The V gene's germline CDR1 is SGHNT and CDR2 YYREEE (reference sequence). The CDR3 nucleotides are TGTGCCAGCAGCGAAGGGCTAGCGGAGACCGGGGAGCTGTTTTTT. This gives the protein CASSEGLAETGELFF.

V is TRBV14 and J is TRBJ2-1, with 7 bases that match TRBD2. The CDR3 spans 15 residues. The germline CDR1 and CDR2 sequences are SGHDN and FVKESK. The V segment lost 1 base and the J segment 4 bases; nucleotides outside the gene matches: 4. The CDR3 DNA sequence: TGTGCCAGCAGCCAAGGGGGGGGTAGATACAATGAGCAGTTCTTC. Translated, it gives CASSQGGGRYNEQFF.

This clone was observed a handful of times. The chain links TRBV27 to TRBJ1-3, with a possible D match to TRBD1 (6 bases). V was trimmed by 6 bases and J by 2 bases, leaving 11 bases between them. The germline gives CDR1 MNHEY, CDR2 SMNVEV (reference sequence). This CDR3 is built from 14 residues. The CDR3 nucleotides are TGTGCCAGCAGCCCCTCAGGGGCTGGAAACACCATATATTTT. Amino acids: CASSPSGAGNTIYF.

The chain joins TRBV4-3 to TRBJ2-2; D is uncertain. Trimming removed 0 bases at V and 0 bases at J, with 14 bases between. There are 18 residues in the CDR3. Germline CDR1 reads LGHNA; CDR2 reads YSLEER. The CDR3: CASSQDLTGPSNTGELFF. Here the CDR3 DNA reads TGCGCCAGCAGCCAAGATCTGACTGGTCCCTCGAACACCGGGGAGCTGTTTTTT.

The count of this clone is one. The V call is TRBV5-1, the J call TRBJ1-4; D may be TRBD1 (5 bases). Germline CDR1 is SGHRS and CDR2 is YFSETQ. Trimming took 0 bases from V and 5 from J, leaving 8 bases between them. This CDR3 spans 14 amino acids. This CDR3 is CASSLGQKNEKLFF. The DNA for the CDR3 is TGCGCCAGCAGCTTGGGACAGAAGAATGAAAAACTGTTTTTT.

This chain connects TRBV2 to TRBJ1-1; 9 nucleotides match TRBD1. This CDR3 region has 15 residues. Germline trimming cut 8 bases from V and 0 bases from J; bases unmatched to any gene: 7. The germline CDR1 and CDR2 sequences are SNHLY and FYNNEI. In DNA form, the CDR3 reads TGTGCCAGCCGACCGGGACAGGGTCTGAACACTGAAGCTTTCTTT. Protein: CASRPGQGLNTEAFF.

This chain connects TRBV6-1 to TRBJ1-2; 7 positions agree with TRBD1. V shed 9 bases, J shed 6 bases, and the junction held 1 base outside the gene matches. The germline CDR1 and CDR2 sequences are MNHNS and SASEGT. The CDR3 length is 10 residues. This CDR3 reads CARDRDGYTF. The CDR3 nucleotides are TGTGCCAGAGACAGGGATGGCTACACCTTC.

The CDR3 nucleotides are TGTGCCTGGAGTGGAGGGGAGACCCAGTACTTC. Encoded protein: CAWSGGETQYF. This sequence joins TRBV30 and TRBJ2-5, with D tentatively TRBD2 (5 bases). The CDR3 length is 11 residues. The V and J ends lost 1 base and 5 bases respectively, with 5 bases between them. Germline lookup yields CDR1 GTSNPN and CDR2 SVGIG (reference sequence).

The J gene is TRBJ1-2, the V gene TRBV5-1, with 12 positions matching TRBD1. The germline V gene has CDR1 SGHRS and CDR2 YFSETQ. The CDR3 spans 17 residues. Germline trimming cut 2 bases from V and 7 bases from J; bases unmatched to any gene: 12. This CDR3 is CASSFGDRGPLGSGYTF. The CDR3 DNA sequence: TGCGCCAGCAGCTTCGGGGACAGGGGGCCCCTAGGAAGTGGCTACACCTTC.

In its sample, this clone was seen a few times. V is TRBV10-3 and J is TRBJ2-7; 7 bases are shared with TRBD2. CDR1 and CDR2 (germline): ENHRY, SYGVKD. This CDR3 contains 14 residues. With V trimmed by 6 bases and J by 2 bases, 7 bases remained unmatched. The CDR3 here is CAIRPGSGAYEQYF. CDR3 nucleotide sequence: TGTGCCATCAGGCCGGGGAGCGGGGCCTACGAGCAGTACTTC.

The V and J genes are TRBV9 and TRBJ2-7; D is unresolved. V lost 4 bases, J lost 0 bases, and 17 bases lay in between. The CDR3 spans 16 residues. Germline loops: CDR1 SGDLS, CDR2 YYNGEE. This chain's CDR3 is CASSPRWAGASYEQYF. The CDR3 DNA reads TGTGCCAGCAGCCCCCGCTGGGCAGGCGCCTCCTACGAGCAGTACTTC.

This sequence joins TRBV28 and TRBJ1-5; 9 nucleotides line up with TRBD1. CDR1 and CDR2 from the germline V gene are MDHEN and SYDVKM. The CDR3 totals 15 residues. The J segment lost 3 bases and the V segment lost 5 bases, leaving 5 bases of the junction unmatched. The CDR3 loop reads CASSDGTGINQPQHF. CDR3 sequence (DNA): TGTGCCAGCAGTGACGGGACAGGGATCAATCAGCCCCAGCATTTT.

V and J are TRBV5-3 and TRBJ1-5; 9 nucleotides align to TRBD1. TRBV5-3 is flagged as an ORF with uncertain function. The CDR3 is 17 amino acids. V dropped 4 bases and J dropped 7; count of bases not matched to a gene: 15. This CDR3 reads CARSRRLQQGAGQPQHF. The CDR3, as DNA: TGTGCCAGAAGCCGACGTCTTCAACAGGGGGCCGGACAGCCCCAGCATTTT.

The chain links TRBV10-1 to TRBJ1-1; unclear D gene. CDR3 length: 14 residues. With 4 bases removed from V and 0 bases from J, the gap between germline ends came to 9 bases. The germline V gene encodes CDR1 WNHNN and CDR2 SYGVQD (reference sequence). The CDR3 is CASSVAGLNTEAFF. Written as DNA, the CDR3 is TGCGCCAGCAGTGTTGCAGGCTTGAACACTGAAGCTTTCTTT.

The chain's CDR3 is CASSQPGLGEETQYF. The CDR3, as DNA: TGTGCCAGCAGCCAACCGGGACTAGGGGAGGAGACCCAGTACTTC. This rearrangement joins TRBV4-2 to TRBJ2-5; 8 bases line up with TRBD2. CDR1 and CDR2 (germline): LGHNA, YNFKEQ. The J segment lost 5 bases and the V segment lost 2 bases, leaving 7 bases of the junction unmatched. The CDR3 totals 15 residues.